This T cell receptor beta chain was profiled in a study of early T cells in non-severe SARS-CoV-2 infection. In the study overall: Chains from this unsorted whole-blood bulk RNA could not be paired.

Findings of the study overall: Clonotype matching in VDJdb favored anti-spike CD8 responses and did not capture private and CD4 specificities.

The ends lost 6 bases at V and 11 bases at J; junction bases unmatched: 9. The CDR3 totals 12 residues. Germline loops: CDR1 SGHTA, CDR2 FQGTGA. Each single cDNA molecule received a unique molecular identifier. One entry per CDR3 protein, called by TCRdb with MiXCR from the 5' RACE reads. The table has over 50,000 distinct CDR3 sequences, 10% to 13% seen once. As regards this clonotype: Its antigen is unknown.

This sequence joins TRBV7-3 and TRBJ1-1, with TRBD1 identical over 7 bases. The origin of this receptor is an adult who was a healthcare worker with PCR-confirmed SARS-CoV-2 infection or an uninfected control (not recorded which). Sequencing used whole blood. CDR3 sequence: CASSLGGSLAFF. DNA for the CDR3: TGTGCCAGCAGTCTAGGGGGCTCTTTGGCTTTCTTT.